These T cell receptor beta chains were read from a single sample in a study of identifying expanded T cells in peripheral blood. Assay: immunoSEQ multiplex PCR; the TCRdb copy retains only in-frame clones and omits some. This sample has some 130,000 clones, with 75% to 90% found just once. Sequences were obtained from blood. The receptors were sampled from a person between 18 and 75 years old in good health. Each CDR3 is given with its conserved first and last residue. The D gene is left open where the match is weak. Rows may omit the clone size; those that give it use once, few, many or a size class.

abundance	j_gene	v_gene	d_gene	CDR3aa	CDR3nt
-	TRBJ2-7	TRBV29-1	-	CSVVGNEQYF	TGCAGCGTTGTAGGGAACGAGCAGTACTTC
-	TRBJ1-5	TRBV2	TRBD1	CASSEGQGARQPQHF	TGTGCCAGCAGTGAGGGACAGGGGGCGCGACAGCCCCAGCATTTT
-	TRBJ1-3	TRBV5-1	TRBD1	CASSEPDRGVSGNTIYF	TGCGCCAGCAGCGAGCCCGACAGGGGGGTCTCTGGAAACACCATATATTTT
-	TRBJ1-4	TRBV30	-	CAWQKTPTNEKLFF	TGTGCCTGGCAAAAAACCCCCACTAATGAAAAACTGTTTTTT
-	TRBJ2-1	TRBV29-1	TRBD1	CSVESAGQGPYNEQFF	TGCAGCGTTGAATCGGCGGGACAGGGTCCTTACAATGAGCAGTTCTTC
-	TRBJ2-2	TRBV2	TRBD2	CASSRLAGGRDTGELFF	TGTGCCAGCTCACGCTTAGCGGGGGGGCGAGACACCGGGGAGCTGTTTTTT
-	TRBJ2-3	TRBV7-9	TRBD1	CASSPLPGQGASDTQYF	TGTGCCAGCAGCCCCTTGCCGGGACAGGGGGCCTCAGATACGCAGTATTTT
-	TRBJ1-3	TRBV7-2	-	CASSLGSGNTIYF	TGTGCCAGCAGCTTAGGCAGTGGAAACACCATATATTTT
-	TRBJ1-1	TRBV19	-	CASYRFLTEAFF	TGTGCCAGCTACAGGTTTTTAACTGAAGCTTTCTTT
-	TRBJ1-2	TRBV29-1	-	CSVGTLSDVGYTF	TGCAGCGTTGGGACTTTGAGCGACGTGGGCTACACCTTC
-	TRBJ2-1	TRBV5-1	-	CASSLRQTGGYNEQFF	TGCGCCAGCAGCCTAAGACAGACCGGGGGCTACAATGAGCAGTTCTTC
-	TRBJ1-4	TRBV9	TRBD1	CASSASTGTGWLRNEKLFF	TGTGCCAGCAGCGCGAGCACCGGGACAGGGTGGTTAAGGAATGAAAAACTGTTTTTT
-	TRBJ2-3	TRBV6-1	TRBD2	CASAEAGRGTDTQYF	TGTGCCAGCGCCGAGGCCGGGAGGGGTACAGATACGCAGTATTTT
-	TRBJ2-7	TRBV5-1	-	CASSLGQSYEQYF	TGCGCCAGCAGCCTCGGACAGTCCTACGAGCAGTACTTC
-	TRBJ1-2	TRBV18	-	CASSATPNYGYTF	TGTGCCAGCTCCGCGACGCCCAACTATGGCTACACCTTC
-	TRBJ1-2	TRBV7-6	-	CASSLASGPYYGYTF	TGTGCCAGCAGCTTAGCCTCAGGCCCGTACTATGGCTACACCTTC
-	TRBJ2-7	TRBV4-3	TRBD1	CASSQDRATYEQYF	TGCGCCAGCAGCCAGGACAGGGCCACCTACGAGCAGTACTTC
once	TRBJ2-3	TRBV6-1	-	CASSEDKSRTDTQYF	TGTGCCAGCAGTGAGGATAAAAGTCGGACAGATACGCAGTATTTT
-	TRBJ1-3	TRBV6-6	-	CASSLISGNTIYF	TGTGCCAGCAGTCTGATATCTGGAAACACCATATATTTT
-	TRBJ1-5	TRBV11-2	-	CASSPSGQGHQPQHF	TGTGCCAGCAGCCCCTCGGGGCAGGGACATCAGCCCCAGCATTTT
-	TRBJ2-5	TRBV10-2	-	CASSEHGTRTETQYF	TGCGCCAGCAGTGAGCACGGCACCCGGACGGAGACCCAGTACTTC
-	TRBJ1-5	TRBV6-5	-	CASSFTPDRNQPQHF	TGTGCCAGCAGTTTTACCCCCGACAGAAATCAGCCCCAGCATTTT
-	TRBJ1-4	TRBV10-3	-	CAIRRTDNEKLFF	TGTGCCATCCGCCGGACAGATAATGAAAAACTGTTTTTT
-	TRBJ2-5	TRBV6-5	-	CASRGRQETQYF	TGTGCCAGCCGGGGGAGGCAAGAGACCCAGTACTTC
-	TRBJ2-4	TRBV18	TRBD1	CASSPPGRGLNIQYF	TGTGCCAGCTCACCACCGGGTAGGGGGCTTAACATTCAGTACTTC
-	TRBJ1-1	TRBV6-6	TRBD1	CASSLQGGDTEAFF	TGTGCCAGCAGCCTACAGGGGGGGGACACTGAAGCTTTCTTT
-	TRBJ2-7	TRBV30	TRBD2	CAWSSLAGIYEQYF	TGTGCCTGGAGTTCACTAGCGGGAATCTACGAGCAGTACTTC
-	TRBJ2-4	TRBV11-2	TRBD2	CASSPFLRRGGQNIQYF	TGTGCCAGCAGCCCCTTCCTTCGGCGGGGGGGCCAGAACATTCAGTACTTC
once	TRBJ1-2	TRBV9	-	CASSEAPAGTDGYTF	TGTGCCAGCAGTGAAGCCCCCGCCGGGACGGATGGCTACACCTTC
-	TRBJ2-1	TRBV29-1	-	CSVEDSERATYNEQFF	TGCAGCGTTGAGGATAGTGAGCGAGCTACCTACAATGAGCAGTTCTTC
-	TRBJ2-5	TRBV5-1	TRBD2	CASSPGLAEETQYF	TGCGCCAGCAGCCCGGGACTAGCGGAAGAGACCCAGTACTTC
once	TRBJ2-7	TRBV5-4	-	CASSLPQGNYEQYF	TGTGCCAGCAGCTTGCCGCAGGGTAACTACGAGCAGTACTTC
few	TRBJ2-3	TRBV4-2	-	CASSQEREDTQYF	TGTGCCAGCAGCCAGGAACGGGAAGATACGCAGTATTTT
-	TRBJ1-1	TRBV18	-	CASSPSRGGETEAFF	TGTGCCAGCTCACCATCCCGGGGAGGGGAAACTGAAGCTTTCTTT
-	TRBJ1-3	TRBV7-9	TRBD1	CASTKTGGRSGNTIYF	TGTGCCAGCACCAAAACAGGGGGGAGATCTGGAAACACCATATATTTT
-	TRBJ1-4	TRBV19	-	CASSISARASEKLFF	TGTGCCAGTAGTATTTCGGCCAGGGCGAGTGAAAAACTGTTTTTT
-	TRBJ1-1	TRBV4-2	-	CASSQERFSTMNTEAFF	TGTGCCAGCAGCCAAGAGAGGTTCAGCACAATGAACACTGAAGCTTTCTTT
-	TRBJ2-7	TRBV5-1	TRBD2	CASSSSASGVYEQYF	TGCGCCAGCAGCTCTAGTGCTAGCGGGGTCTACGAGCAGTACTTC
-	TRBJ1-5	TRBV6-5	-	CASSPRGISNQPQHF	TGTGCCAGCAGTCCCCGGGGGATTAGCAATCAGCCCCAGCATTTT
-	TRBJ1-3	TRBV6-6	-	CASSAGAPGNTIYF	TGTGCCAGCAGTGCGGGGGCACCCGGAAACACCATATATTTT
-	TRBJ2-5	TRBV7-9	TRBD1	CASSLGQGPFETQYF	TGTGCCAGCAGCTTAGGACAGGGCCCTTTTGAGACCCAGTACTTC